The clone carrying this T cell receptor beta chain came up many times. The target antigen is unknown. These data come from a study of response to subunit inactivated influenza vaccine. Using its own MiXCR run on the RT-PCR reads, TCRdb lists one record per CDR3 protein. The sample includes 450,000 to 600,000 distinct CDR3 sequences, roughly 8.2% of them seen just once. General study findings and limits: Researchers suggested that each seasonal influenza vaccination recruits few new T cells.

Trimming pared 3 bases from V and 6 bases from J, leaving 12 bases between. Germline V gene lookup returns CDR1 MNHEY and CDR2 SMNVEV (reference sequence). The CDR3 loop spans 13 amino acids. The source is a man aged 45-69 years who received an inactivated influenza vaccine. This sample comprised PBMCs from blood, obtained less than 30 months after vaccination. J is TRBJ2-7 and V is TRBV27, with D possibly matching TRBD1 (5 bases). The chain's CDR3 is CASSLLGAPEQYF. The CDR3 bases are TGTGCCAGCAGTTTGTTAGGGGCCCCCGAGCAGTACTTC.